This TCR beta chain comes out of a study of CD8 T cells in Susac syndrome (dated by TCRdb to the late 2010s). Regarding the study in general: Whether CD8+ T cell activation and differentiation in Susac syndrome was antigen driven was tested using repertoire sequencing. The clonality of the CD8+ T cell repertoire was compared across approximately 11 healthy donors, around 14 Susac syndrome patients and about 16 multiple sclerosis patients. Paper-wide results and their limitations: The TCR sequencing and HLA analysis was acknowledged to have included a relatively small number of individuals.

Peripheral blood CD8+ and CD4+ T cells from healthy donors, Susac syndrome patients and multiple sclerosis patients were profiled by high-throughput TCR beta sequencing. Treatment-naive patients with stable or active relapsing-remitting disease fulfilling revised McDonald criteria were used as multiple sclerosis controls. Bulk CD8+ and CD4+ T cells were purified magnetically by negative isolation, whereas CD8+ TEMRA cells were enriched by FACS. Blood was drawn into EDTA tubes, processed within 24 hours, and PBMCs were isolated by density gradient centrifugation. PBMCs destined for TCR sequencing were cryopreserved in liquid nitrogen and later thawed in a 37 °C water bath. A purity of at least 90% was achieved for sorted or isolated CD4+, CD8+ and CD8+ TEMRA cells. RNA was extracted using the RNeasy kit, and about 0.45 to 1 microgram was reverse transcribed with random hexamers. The immunoSEQ multiplex PCR assay, covering 54 Vbeta and 13 Jbeta segments, was used to amplify TCR beta CDR3 regions. PCR amplification bias was corrected using a synthetic template baseline for primer optimization and computational correction. In the source study's methods: Reads were assigned to V, D and J genes according to IMGT and analyzed in immunoSEQ Analyzer, with only productive sequences retained. Clonality was computed as one minus Shannon entropy normalized by log2 of the number of productive unique sequences. Public and private clones were assessed among the 100 most prevalent clones of each patient and control. Clones were defined as Susac-specific when absent from the healthy and MS cohorts, from fewer than 1,300 published viral clones and from other ImmuneACCESS disease sequences. TCRdb itself trimmed the public reads at Q25 with fastp, ran MiXCR and retained productive beta chains. Identical CDR3 protein sequences are pooled into one entry, listed with their most common genes and DNA. TCRdb's processing, not the authors' own work, is the source of the V and J calls. This sample gives about 280,000 distinct CDR3 sequences in total; 85% of them show up just once. The leading ten clones occupy about 0.11% of the sample.

Points on this clonotype: Its antigen specificity is not known. No per-base quality is available; no much larger clone lies one base away.

Sequenced input: CD8+ T cells from PBMCs. The sequence was collected from a human donor with multiple sclerosis.

The DNA reads TGCGCCAGCAGCCAAGAAAGCGGCCTTAGCAATCAGCCCCAGCATTTT. Translated, this gives CASSQESGLSNQPQHF. Recombination joined TRBV4-1 with TRBJ1-5; a confident D gene designation cannot be given. The CDR3 runs 16 amino acids, cysteine and phenylalanine included. Of all the DNA, just the CDR3 is kept, 48 bases in frame from base 1. Relative to germline, V is 0 bases shorter and J is 0 bases shorter, with 9 bases between their ends. Per the germline V gene, MGHRA is the CDR1 and YSYEKL is the CDR2.